This TCR beta chain comes out of a study of blood T cell repertoires in COVID-19. Turning to the study itself: The United States, Italy and Spain supplied acute and convalescent COVID-19 samples.

The CDR3 covers 16 residues. Germline V CDR1 and CDR2: LNHNV, YYDKDF (reference sequence). V dropped 3 bases and J dropped 1; count of bases not matched to a gene: 7. Profiling relied on immunoSEQ multiplex PCR, and the TCRdb table lists in-frame clones only, not all of them. The sample includes fewer than 300,000 clones, approximately 90% seen only once; the top ten take 0.95% to 1%. The J gene is TRBJ2-7, the V gene TRBV15; 9 bases fit TRBD1. Sequenced input: peripheral blood. The receptor was isolated from a woman in her thirties or forties who had recovered from COVID-19. The DNA of the CDR3 is TGTGCCACCAGCAGCAGTGACAGGGGGGGGTCCTACGAGCAGTACTTC. Residues: CATSSSDRGGSYEQYF.